This T cell receptor (beta chain) was observed in a study of T cell changes during pregnancy in multiple sclerosis. TCRdb keeps only in-frame clones here, not all; method: immunoSEQ multiplex PCR. This sample yields 91,000 or so clones, of which over 80% are seen a single time; 2% to 2.5% belongs to the top ten. The CDR3 contains 17 residues. CDR1 is MNHEY and CDR2 is SMNVEV in the germline V gene (reference sequence). With 4 bases clipped from V and 2 bases from J, the junction kept 10 bases outside the gene matches. The chain links TRBV27 to TRBJ1-5; TRBD1 agrees at 8 bases. Sequenced here: peripheral blood, sampled after pregnancy. This TCR was sampled from a female donor with multiple sclerosis, enrolled in a pregnancy study. CDR3: CASSSSSRGQRNQPQHF. CDR3 coding DNA: TGTGCCAGCAGTTCCAGCTCCAGGGGGCAACGCAATCAGCCCCAGCATTTT.